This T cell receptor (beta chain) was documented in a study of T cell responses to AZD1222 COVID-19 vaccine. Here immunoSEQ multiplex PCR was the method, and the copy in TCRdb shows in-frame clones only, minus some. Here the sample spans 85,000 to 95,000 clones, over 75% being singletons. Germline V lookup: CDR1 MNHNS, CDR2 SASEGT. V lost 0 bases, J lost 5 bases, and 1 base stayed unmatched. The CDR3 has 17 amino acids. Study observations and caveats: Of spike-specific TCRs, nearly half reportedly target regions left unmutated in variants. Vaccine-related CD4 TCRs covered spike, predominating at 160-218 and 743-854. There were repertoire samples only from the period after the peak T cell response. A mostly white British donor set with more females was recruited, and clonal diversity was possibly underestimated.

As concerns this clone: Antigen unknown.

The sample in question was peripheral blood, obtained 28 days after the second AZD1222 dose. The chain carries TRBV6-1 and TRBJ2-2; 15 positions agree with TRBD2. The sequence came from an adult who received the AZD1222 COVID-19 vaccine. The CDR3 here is CASSEAGLAGGTGELFF. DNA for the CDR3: TGTGCCAGCAGTGAAGCGGGACTAGCGGGGGGAACCGGGGAGCTGTTTTTT.